One T cell receptor beta chain is described in this entry. Its antigen is unknown. No much larger clone is present one base from it, and per-base qualities are unavailable. Relative to germline, V is 7 bases shorter and J is 2 bases shorter, with 18 bases between their ends. The germline V gene sets CDR1 to MDHEN and CDR2 to SYDVKM. The CDR3 numbers 15 residues from cysteine through phenylalanine. Only CDR3 DNA is held: 45 bases, read in frame from base 1. TCRbeta CDR3 regions were amplified from genomic DNA using the immunoSEQ Assay, a bias-controlled multiplex PCR. In the authors' own workflow: Within the assay, amplification of reference gene primers was used to estimate how many nucleated cells each sample contained. To quantify the absolute abundance of each unique TCRbeta CDR3 rearrangement, sequence reads were collapsed and filtered. For each sample, productive Simpson clonality was calculated by taking the square root of Simpson's diversity index across productive rearrangements. The immuneACCESS repertoire file appears here via TCRdb, limited to in-frame rearrangements. These files lack a portion of the clones; in checked studies, under half of the deficit traces to unresolved V genes, and the cause of the others is not known. For V, J and clone size, that table is used; D and trimming come from the DNA. This sample gives about 85,000 clones in total; approximately 80% of them show up just once. In total, the top ten clones hold around 12% of the sample.

These data originate in a study of blood T cell repertoires in COVID-19 (dated by TCRdb to about 2020). Regarding the study in general: Collaborator samples came from the United States, Italy and Spain and covered acute and convalescent phases of COVID-19. The prospective study material was composed of cDNA or gDNA derived from T cells, B-cell-depleted T cells, or PBMCs. Deeply sampled blood TCRbeta repertoires from subjects exposed to, actively infected with, or recovered from COVID-19 were included in the dataset. The repertoires were released in a freely available public database intended as a resource for research on the immune response to SARS-CoV-2. The samples were drawn from the first 160 participants of the ongoing ImmuneRACE study and from 1,200 or so subjects provided by 6 global collaborators. The sample metadata nearly always contained a de-identified subject ID, COVID-19 status, age in years and sex. Where available, HLA class I and class II types were obtained from metadata supplied by the sample provider rather than from assay-based typing. The research as a whole found: The quantity of clinical and demographic metadata differed by source and by participant and was supplied without curation.

Whole blood was collected in K2EDTA tubes by collaborating institutions according to the institutions' own protocols. For TCRbeta analysis, collaborator samples were shipped as frozen whole blood, as isolated PBMCs, or as DNA extracted from either sample type. The rearrangement joined TRBV28 to TRBJ2-7; the D gene is perhaps TRBD2, from 6 matching bases. The TCR was taken from a human donor in a cohort sampled during active COVID-19. Source material: peripheral blood. The CDR3: CASKLAAGSPYEQYF. The DNA reads TGTGCCAGCAAACTGGCGGCGGGGTCCCCCTACGAGCAGTACTTC.